These T cell receptor beta chains were read from a single sample in a study of T cell repertoires in cytomegalovirus infection. Which antigens these TCRs recognize remains unknown. One entry per CDR3 protein results from TCRdb running MiXCR on the reads. The data show just over 450,000 distinct CDR3 sequences, roughly 43% seen once. Source: cultured PBMCs, taken from culture after CMV antigen stimulation. The receptors originated from a human donor in good health (CMV status not recorded). Some clones in this sample may be carry-over from other donors' samples. CDR3s include the opening cysteine and the closing phenylalanine or tryptophan. Each record gives: CDR3 length, J gene, clone size, V gene, D gene, CDR3 DNA, CDR3 protein. The D gene is left open where the match is weak. The size of a clone is reported for some rows only, either as once, few or many, or as a class for expanded clones.

len: 17; j_gene: TRBJ2-2; abundance: many; v_gene: TRBV7-6; d_gene: -; CDR3nt: TGTGCCAGCAGCTTATCCCTGAGCCATGTTACGGGCGGGGAGCTGTTTTTT; CDR3aa: CASSLSLSHVTGGELFF
len: 13; j_gene: TRBJ1-2; abundance: -; v_gene: TRBV29-1; d_gene: -; CDR3nt: TGCAGCGTTGTACGGGGGCTGGGATATGGCTACACCTTC; CDR3aa: CSVVRGLGYGYTF
len: 11; j_gene: TRBJ2-3; abundance: -; v_gene: TRBV10-3; d_gene: -; CDR3nt: TGTGCCGCAGCCCGGGCCGACCTGCAGTATTTT; CDR3aa: CAAARADLQYF
len: 17; j_gene: TRBJ1-4; abundance: -; v_gene: TRBV5-4; d_gene: -; CDR3nt: TGTGCCAGCAGCTTGGGAGGGGCCCTGTCAACTAATGAAAAACTGTTTTTT; CDR3aa: CASSLGGALSTNEKLFF
len: 12; j_gene: TRBJ2-7; abundance: -; v_gene: TRBV28; d_gene: -; CDR3nt: TGTGCCAGCAGTTTCAGGGGTGACGAGCAGTACTTC; CDR3aa: CASSFRGDEQYF
len: 14; j_gene: TRBJ1-2; abundance: few; v_gene: TRBV7-2; d_gene: TRBD1; CDR3nt: TGTGCCAGCAGCTGGGACAGGGGTGACTATGGCTACACCTTC; CDR3aa: CASSWDRGDYGYTF
len: 15; j_gene: TRBJ1-5; abundance: few; v_gene: TRBV7-2; d_gene: TRBD1; CDR3nt: TGTGCCAGCAGCCCCCTGGGGACAGTCAATCAGCCCCAGCATTTT; CDR3aa: CASSPLGTVNQPQHF
len: 15; j_gene: TRBJ2-1; abundance: few; v_gene: TRBV7-2; d_gene: TRBD1; CDR3nt: TGTGCCAGCGGTTTACAGGGGGATTCCTACAATGAGCAGTTCTTC; CDR3aa: CASGLQGDSYNEQFF
len: 15; j_gene: TRBJ2-7; abundance: -; v_gene: TRBV7-9; d_gene: TRBD1; CDR3nt: TGTGCCAGCAGCTTATTGAGGGGGCCCCTTGACGAGCAGTACTTC; CDR3aa: CASSLLRGPLDEQYF
len: 13; j_gene: TRBJ2-5; abundance: few; v_gene: TRBV7-6; d_gene: -; CDR3nt: TGTGCCAGCAGCTTAGGGGTTCGCGGGACCCAGTACTTC; CDR3aa: CASSLGVRGTQYF
len: 14; j_gene: TRBJ1-5; abundance: -; v_gene: TRBV5-4; d_gene: -; CDR3nt: TGTGCCAGCAGCGAGGACGGCCTGGGCAAGCCCCAGCATTTT; CDR3aa: CASSEDGLGKPQHF
len: 15; j_gene: TRBJ2-7; abundance: -; v_gene: TRBV4-1; d_gene: -; CDR3nt: TGCGCCAGCAGCCAGCCTTTCACTCTCCCCGCCGAGCAGTACTTC; CDR3aa: CASSQPFTLPAEQYF
len: 13; j_gene: TRBJ2-6; abundance: -; v_gene: TRBV7-2; d_gene: -; CDR3nt: TGTGCCAGCAGCTTAGTCGGGACCAACGTCCTGACTTTC; CDR3aa: CASSLVGTNVLTF
len: 15; j_gene: TRBJ2-2; abundance: -; v_gene: TRBV4-1; d_gene: -; CDR3nt: TGCGCCAGCAGCCCCCCCTCAGGGGACACCGGGGAGCTGTTTTTT; CDR3aa: CASSPPSGDTGELFF
len: 14; j_gene: TRBJ2-3; abundance: few; v_gene: TRBV7-2; d_gene: -; CDR3nt: TGTGCCAGCAGCCTAGGGACCTACACAGATACGCAGTATTTT; CDR3aa: CASSLGTYTDTQYF
len: 16; j_gene: TRBJ2-3; abundance: -; v_gene: TRBV28; d_gene: -; CDR3nt: TGTGCCAGCACCCTCAGGGGAGGCCAGGGCACAGATACGCAGTATTTT; CDR3aa: CASTLRGGQGTDTQYF
len: 15; j_gene: TRBJ2-5; abundance: -; v_gene: TRBV19; d_gene: -; CDR3nt: TGTGCCAGTACACGGGACCGAGCAAAGCCAGAGACCCAGTACTTC; CDR3aa: CASTRDRAKPETQYF
len: 16; j_gene: TRBJ1-4; abundance: few; v_gene: TRBV10-3; d_gene: -; CDR3nt: TGTGCCATCAGTGAAGCAGCAGGTCTCACTAATGAAAAACTGTTTTTT; CDR3aa: CAISEAAGLTNEKLFF
len: 14; j_gene: TRBJ2-7; abundance: few; v_gene: TRBV7-2; d_gene: TRBD1; CDR3nt: TGTGCCAGCAGCTGGCGACAGGGGGCCTACGAGCAGTACTTC; CDR3aa: CASSWRQGAYEQYF
len: 13; j_gene: TRBJ1-2; abundance: -; v_gene: TRBV7-2; d_gene: -; CDR3nt: TGTGCCAGCAGCCCCCACGTGAGCTATGGCTACACCTTC; CDR3aa: CASSPHVSYGYTF
len: 19; j_gene: TRBJ1-6; abundance: -; v_gene: TRBV5-1; d_gene: -; CDR3nt: TGCGCCAGCAGCTTGGTTGGGGGCGGACAGAACACCTATAATTCACCCCTCCACTTT; CDR3aa: CASSLVGGGQNTYNSPLHF
len: 15; j_gene: TRBJ1-5; abundance: -; v_gene: TRBV27; d_gene: -; CDR3nt: TGTGCCAGCAGTTTGATAGGGCGCCGAAATCAGCCCCAGCATTTT; CDR3aa: CASSLIGRRNQPQHF
len: 16; j_gene: TRBJ2-7; abundance: -; v_gene: TRBV6-8; d_gene: TRBD1; CDR3nt: TGTGCCAGCAGGCCCCCGGTCGGGACAGCAACCTACGAGCAGTACTTC; CDR3aa: CASRPPVGTATYEQYF
len: 15; j_gene: TRBJ2-3; abundance: few; v_gene: TRBV6-5; d_gene: -; CDR3nt: TGTGCCAGCAGTTACCGACCGGGGTCGAGAGATACGCAGTATTTT; CDR3aa: CASSYRPGSRDTQYF
len: 13; j_gene: TRBJ2-1; abundance: few; v_gene: TRBV7-2; d_gene: TRBD1; CDR3nt: TGTGCCAGCAGCGGACAGGGGTACAATGAGCAGTTCTTC; CDR3aa: CASSGQGYNEQFF
len: 14; j_gene: TRBJ2-5; abundance: few; v_gene: TRBV7-2; d_gene: TRBD1; CDR3nt: TGTGCCAGCAGCTTCAGACAGGGGCCAGAGACCCAGTACTTC; CDR3aa: CASSFRQGPETQYF
len: 22; j_gene: TRBJ2-1; abundance: -; v_gene: TRBV5-1; d_gene: -; CDR3nt: TGCGCCAGCAGCTTCCCCGCCCGAGGACTACAGAGGACCTCCAGCTCCTACAATGAGCAGTTCTTC; CDR3aa: CASSFPARGLQRTSSSYNEQFF
len: 18; j_gene: TRBJ1-4; abundance: few; v_gene: TRBV7-6; d_gene: -; CDR3nt: TGTGCCAGCAGCCCCGTGGCAGAGGGTCGCCTTAGGAATGAAAAACTGTTTTTT; CDR3aa: CASSPVAEGRLRNEKLFF
len: 14; j_gene: TRBJ1-5; abundance: -; v_gene: TRBV27; d_gene: TRBD1; CDR3nt: TGTGCCAGCAAACCAGGGGGCCGTTATCAGCCCCAGCATTTT; CDR3aa: CASKPGGRYQPQHF
len: 16; j_gene: TRBJ1-2; abundance: few; v_gene: TRBV7-8; d_gene: TRBD1; CDR3nt: TGTGCCAGCAGCTCGGGACAGGGTTGGCTAGTTGGTGGCTACACCTTC; CDR3aa: CASSSGQGWLVGGYTF
len: 15; j_gene: TRBJ2-5; abundance: few; v_gene: TRBV7-9; d_gene: -; CDR3nt: TGTGCCAGCAGCCTCTTGTTCGGACCGGAAGAGACCCAGTACTTC; CDR3aa: CASSLLFGPEETQYF
len: 14; j_gene: TRBJ1-3; abundance: once; v_gene: TRBV6-8; d_gene: TRBD1; CDR3nt: TGTGCCACCTACAGGGGTTCGCCTGGAAACACCATATATTTT; CDR3aa: CATYRGSPGNTIYF
len: 17; j_gene: TRBJ1-3; abundance: -; v_gene: TRBV3-1; d_gene: -; CDR3nt: TGTGCCAGCAGCCAGTTAGGGTCGGCAAGCTCTGGAAACACCATATATTTT; CDR3aa: CASSQLGSASSGNTIYF
len: 15; j_gene: TRBJ1-1; abundance: -; v_gene: TRBV3-1; d_gene: TRBD1; CDR3nt: TGTGCCAGCAGCCAACTGGGACAGGGAGGGGTAGGAGCTTTCTTT; CDR3aa: CASSQLGQGGVGAFF
len: 10; j_gene: TRBJ2-3; abundance: few; v_gene: TRBV27; d_gene: -; CDR3nt: TGTGCCAGCAGTTTGGCTACGCAGTATTTT; CDR3aa: CASSLATQYF
len: 17; j_gene: TRBJ2-7; abundance: -; v_gene: TRBV18; d_gene: -; CDR3nt: TGTGCCAGCTCACCGACCCGGACAGGGAGGGGCTCCTACGAGCAGTACTTC; CDR3aa: CASSPTRTGRGSYEQYF
len: 12; j_gene: TRBJ1-1; abundance: -; v_gene: TRBV18; d_gene: TRBD1; CDR3nt: TGTGCCAGCTCACCTAACAGGGGTCCAGCTTTCTTT; CDR3aa: CASSPNRGPAFF
len: 13; j_gene: TRBJ1-1; abundance: many; v_gene: TRBV7-2; d_gene: -; CDR3nt: TGTGCCAGCAGCTTAGTAGGGGCTACTGAAGCTTTCTTT; CDR3aa: CASSLVGATEAFF
len: 15; j_gene: TRBJ2-1; abundance: -; v_gene: TRBV20-1; d_gene: -; CDR3nt: TGCAGTGCTAGAGATAGGCTAGGCGCCACCAATGAGCAGTTCTTC; CDR3aa: CSARDRLGATNEQFF
len: 15; j_gene: TRBJ2-7; abundance: -; v_gene: TRBV7-9; d_gene: -; CDR3nt: TGTGCCAGCAGCCCCCCCCGGACAGCCTCCTACGAGCAGTACTTC; CDR3aa: CASSPPRTASYEQYF
len: 16; j_gene: TRBJ1-2; abundance: -; v_gene: TRBV6-5; d_gene: -; CDR3nt: TGTGCCAGCAGCGCGGGGGGGGGAGGGCTTTACTATGGCTACACCTTC; CDR3aa: CASSAGGGGLYYGYTF
len: 17; j_gene: TRBJ1-5; abundance: -; v_gene: TRBV7-8; d_gene: TRBD1; CDR3nt: TGTGCCAGCAGCCGATCCCGCCTGGGACAGAGAAATCAGCCCCAGCATTTT; CDR3aa: CASSRSRLGQRNQPQHF
len: 15; j_gene: TRBJ2-7; abundance: once; v_gene: TRBV7-2; d_gene: -; CDR3nt: TGTGCCAGCAGCCTGGGGGTAGGGGCATTTCGCGAGCAGTACTTC; CDR3aa: CASSLGVGAFREQYF
len: 15; j_gene: TRBJ1-6; abundance: -; v_gene: TRBV6-1; d_gene: TRBD1; CDR3nt: TGTGCCAGCAGTTTGGACAGGGCGTATAATTCACCCCTCCACTTT; CDR3aa: CASSLDRAYNSPLHF
len: 14; j_gene: TRBJ2-3; abundance: few; v_gene: TRBV6-1; d_gene: -; CDR3nt: TGTGCCAGCAGTCCCCTGCGGCCCACAGATACGCAGTATTTT; CDR3aa: CASSPLRPTDTQYF
len: 12; j_gene: TRBJ2-7; abundance: -; v_gene: TRBV12-3/TRBV12-4; d_gene: -; CDR3nt: TGTGCCAGCAGCCTCCTGGGGACAAGGCAGTACTTC; CDR3aa: CASSLLGTRQYF
len: 15; j_gene: TRBJ1-6; abundance: -; v_gene: TRBV28; d_gene: -; CDR3nt: TGTGCCAGCAGTCGGGGGGGCGAAACCTATTCACCCCTCCACTTT; CDR3aa: CASSRGGETYSPLHF